Shown below are 6 T cell receptor beta chains from a single sample sequenced in a study of cytomegalovirus exposure and HLA in healthy donors. Use of 60 Vbeta and 13 Jbeta primers characterized the PCR. Clones were sequenced by immunoSEQ multiplex PCR, and TCRdb holds only the in-frame ones, with some missing. The sample gives 100,000 or so clones, around 85% of which show up once; 4.5% to 6.5% is in the top ten. The sequencing sample was made of PBMCs. Every receptor here comes from a man in his forties or fifties in good health and CMV-seropositive.

V and J are TRBV29-1 and TRBJ1-2; 7 nucleotides match TRBD1. The germline V gene has CDR1 SQVTM and CDR2 ANQGSEA. The CDR3 is 16 residues long. Trimming at V came to 5 bases and at J to 1 base, leaving 13 bases not matched to a gene. CDR3 bases: TGCAGCGTTAGAGGGACAGCGACAAATCTTAACTATGGCTACACCTTC. Its protein is CSVRGTATNLNYGYTF.

The chain carries TRBV14 and TRBJ1-1, with D hard to call. Germline-derived CDR1 and CDR2 are SGHDN and FVKESK. V gave up 5 bases and J gave up 5 bases, with 12 bases separating them. The CDR3 contains 13 residues. CDR3 nucleotides: TGTGCCAGCAGCAGCCAAGAGGTTACTGAAGCTTTCTTT. This encodes CASSSQEVTEAFF.

V usage is TRBV11-2 and J usage is TRBJ2-1; D remains ambiguous. The V gene lost 7 bases and the J gene lost 3 bases, with 19 bases spanning the gap. CDR3 size: 16 residues. CDR1 is SGHAT and CDR2 is FQNNGV in the germline V gene. The CDR3 bases are TGTGCCAGCACCTCCGCCCGGAGACGCATCTACAATGAGCAGTTCTTC. Translation gives CASTSARRRIYNEQFF.

In DNA form, the CDR3 reads TGTGCCAGCAGCGAATATCAGGGCTACGAGCAGTACTTC. This translates into CASSEYQGYEQYF. The rearrangement links TRBV11-3 to TRBJ2-7; TRBD1 might be the D (5 bases). Germline V gives CDR1 SGHNT, CDR2 YENEEA. This CDR3 region has 13 residues. V gave up 5 bases and J gave up 3 bases, with 11 bases separating them.

The J gene is TRBJ2-3, the V gene TRBV29-1, with 7 bases lining up with TRBD2. The CDR3 is 16 residues long. J gave up 5 bases and V 1 base, and 12 bases lay outside the gene matches. Germline loops: CDR1 SQVTM, CDR2 ANQGSEA. CDR3 nucleotides: TGCAGCGTTGAAGGAGGGAGGGCCCCAAGGGAAGATACGCAGTATTTT. Translated: CSVEGGRAPREDTQYF.

V usage is TRBV7-9 and J usage is TRBJ1-4, with 9 bases lining up with TRBD1. This CDR3 is built from 16 residues. Trimming at V came to 5 bases and at J to 7 bases, leaving 11 bases not matched to a gene. Germline V lookup: CDR1 SEHNR, CDR2 FQNEAQ (reference sequence). The CDR3, as DNA: TGTGCCAGCAGCCTGGGACAGGGCGCATTTGCTGAAAAACTGTTTTTT. Protein sequence: CASSLGQGAFAEKLFF.